Each of the 20 T cell receptor beta chains below was sequenced from the same sample in a study of control samples from healthy donors and cancer patients (TCRdb year 2020). The library was generated by the immunoSEQ multiplex PCR assay. Entries here come from immuneACCESS through TCRdb and include only in-frame sequences with V and J called. Some clones fail to appear in such tables; in the studies checked, an unresolved V gene covers under half of the shortfall, and the cause of the remainder is unknown. The sample table holds 100,000 to 150,000 clones, of which roughly 86% were seen once. Of the sample, 2.9% is held by the ten largest clones. Sequenced sample: blood. These receptors were taken from a man in his fifties or sixties in good health.

This chain connects TRBV28 to TRBJ1-1; TRBD1 matches 11 bases. Per the germline V gene, CDR1 is MDHEN and CDR2 is SYDVKM. There are 15 residues in the CDR3. V shed 6 bases, J shed 6 bases, and the junction held 9 bases outside the gene matches. This CDR3 reads CASRLSGTGGSEAFF. In DNA, the CDR3 is TGTGCCAGCAGACTCTCCGGGACAGGGGGGTCTGAAGCTTTCTTT.

This clone was seen a few times. This chain connects TRBV19 to TRBJ1-2; a weak D match, TRBD1 (5 bases). The CDR3 totals 15 residues. V lost 6 bases to trimming and J lost 0 bases, with 14 bases between them. CDR1 LNHDA and CDR2 SQIVND come from the germline V gene (reference sequence). This CDR3 reads CASRRGANTNYGYTF. In DNA form, the CDR3 reads TGTGCCAGTAGGAGAGGGGCGAATACTAACTATGGCTACACCTTC.

The gene calls are TRBV18 and TRBJ2-1; 10 positions match TRBD2. CDR1 KGHSH and CDR2 LQKENI come from the germline V gene. The CDR3 sequence is 15 residues long. J gave up 2 bases and V 4 bases, and 2 bases lay outside the gene matches. The CDR3 region is CASSQAGGTYNEQFF. CDR3 DNA sequence: TGTGCCAGCTCACAAGCGGGGGGGACCTACAATGAGCAGTTCTTC. The variable domain in full, with the rest retrieved from reference TRBV18 and TRBJ2-1, is NAGVMQNPRHLVRRRGQEARLRCSPMKGHSHVYWYRQLPEEGLKFMVYLQKENIIDESGMPKERFSAEFPKEGPSILRIQQVVRGDSAAYFCASSQAGGTYNEQFFGPGTRLTVL.

The genes are TRBV18 and TRBJ1-2, with a weak D call TRBD1 (6 bases). Germline V gene sequence: CDR1 KGHSH, CDR2 LQKENI. Trimming shortened V by 8 bases and J by 5 bases, and 15 bases separated the two germline ends. The CDR3 spans 13 residues. The CDR3 spells CASAEQGYYGYTF. The CDR3 region has the DNA TGTGCCAGCGCGGAACAGGGTTATTATGGCTACACCTTC.

The J gene is TRBJ1-2, the V gene TRBV19; the match to TRBD1 covers 9 bases. V was clipped by 4 bases and J by 8 bases; unmatched bases: 11. The length of the CDR3 is 15 residues. The germline gives CDR1 LNHDA, CDR2 SQIVND (reference sequence). This chain's CDR3 is CASSTGTGLWSGYTF. DNA for the CDR3: TGTGCCAGTAGTACGGGGACAGGGCTGTGGTCCGGCTACACCTTC.

The rearrangement uses TRBV27 and TRBJ1-4, with TRBD1 matching over 9 bases. From germline, CDR1 is MNHEY and CDR2 SMNVEV (reference sequence). Losses at the gene ends were 4 bases for V and 7 bases for J; bases not matched to a gene: 13. CDR3 size: 17 residues. For the CDR3, the DNA is TGTGCCAGCAGTTCCCTAGGGTGGGACAGGGAGAGTGAAAAACTGTTTTTT. Its protein product is CASSSLGWDRESEKLFF.

The V and J genes are TRBV3-1 (or the pseudogene TRBV3-2) and TRBJ1-6, with 10 bases matching TRBD1. Trimming took 1 base from V and 9 from J; bases not matched to a gene: 3. The CDR3 is made up of 15 amino acids. CDR1 is LGHDT, CDR2 YNNKEL, per germline (reference sequence). This CDR3 is CASSQGTGGTSPLHF. In DNA, the CDR3 is TGTGCCAGCAGCCAAGGGACAGGGGGGACTTCACCCCTCCACTTT.

This rearrangement joins TRBV11-2 to TRBJ1-1; possibly TRBD1 for D (5 bases). Germline V CDR1 and CDR2: SGHAT, FQNNGV. This CDR3 has 14 amino acids. V was shortened by 5 bases and J by 3 bases, with 13 bases between the two germline ends. The CDR3 DNA follows: TGTGCCAGCAGCAAAGGGGATGGGTACACTGAAGCTTTCTTT. This codes for CASSKGDGYTEAFF.

The chain couples TRBV5-1 to TRBJ1-4; D perhaps matches TRBD1 (5 bases). The CDR3 covers 14 residues. Germline CDR1 reads SGHRS; CDR2 reads YFSETQ. Trimming took off 4 bases at V and 8 bases at J, with 15 bases between the two ends. The CDR3 sequence is CASSPQETVEKLFF. CDR3 coding DNA: TGCGCCAGCAGCCCACAGGAAACTGTAGAAAAACTGTTTTTT.

The chain uses TRBV5-4 and TRBJ1-6; perhaps TRBD1 as D (6 bases). Trimming removed 0 bases at V and 7 bases at J, with 17 bases between. There are 17 residues in the CDR3. Germline V CDR1 and CDR2: SGHNT, YYREEE (reference sequence). In DNA, the CDR3 is TGTGCCAGCAGCTTGGGGACCGGCGACAGGTCGAATTCACCCCTCCACTTT. It yields the protein CASSLGTGDRSNSPLHF.

Comment on this clone: A read error may produce the germline difference seen at one junction end. The chain is built from TRBV7-7 and TRBJ1-1, with TRBD1 as a possible D gene (6 bases). This CDR3 region has 15 residues. Per germline, CDR1 SSHAT and CDR2 FNYEAQ (reference sequence). The CDR3 bases are TGTGCTAGCAGCTTAAAGGGGGGGAGGCACACTGAAGCTTTCTTT. Amino acids: CASSLKGGRHTEAFF.

The table lists this clone with a few counts. The rearrangement joins TRBV7-2 to TRBJ2-1; D gene ambiguous. CDR3 length equals 16 residues. Trimming pared 1 base from V and 0 bases from J, leaving 10 bases between. The V gene's germline CDR1 is SGHTA and CDR2 FQGNSA. CDR3 nucleotide sequence: TGTGCCAGCAGCTTAGTAAACTCGATCTCCTACAATGAGCAGTTCTTC. It is translated as CASSLVNSISYNEQFF. Full variable domain (missing parts from reference TRBV7-2 and TRBJ2-1): GAGVSQSPSNKVTEKGKDVELRCDPISGHTALYWYRQSLGQGLEFLIYFQGNSAPDKSGLPSDRFSAERTGGSVSTLTIQRTQQEDSAVYLCASSLVNSISYNEQFFGPGTRLTVL.

This sequence joins TRBV7-6 and TRBJ1-6; D is undetermined. The V end lost 5 bases, the J end lost 0 bases, and 8 bases lay between the germline ends. This CDR3 has 15 amino acids. Germline V gene sequence: CDR1 SGHVS, CDR2 FNYEAQ. The CDR3 sequence: CASSPSSSYNSPLHF. For the CDR3, the DNA is TGTGCCAGCAGCCCCTCGAGCTCCTATAATTCACCCCTCCACTTT. Variable domain in full (rest from reference TRBV7-6 and TRBJ1-6): GAGVSQSPRYKVTKRGQDVALRCDPISGHVSLYWYRQALGQGPEFLTYFNYEAQQDKSGLPNDRFSAERPEGSISTLTIQRTEQRDSAMYRCASSPSSSYNSPLHFGNGTRLTVT.

V usage is TRBV6-5 and J usage is TRBJ2-2; no clear D. Trimming took 9 bases from V and 7 from J, leaving 18 bases between them. The CDR3 spans 14 residues. The V gene's germline CDR1 is MNHEY and CDR2 SVGAGI. The CDR3 nucleotides read TGTGCCAGTCTACAGTCTCGTGTCGGCGGGGAGCTGTTTTTT. Protein: CASLQSRVGGELFF.

The rearrangement uses TRBV25-1 and TRBJ1-2; no reliable D call. The CDR3 totals 17 residues. The germline V and J ends were trimmed by 1 base and 4 bases, with 19 bases remaining between them. CDR1 MGHDK and CDR2 SYGVNS come from the germline V gene. CDR3 sequence: CASSESVGLGPSYGYTF. Written as DNA, the CDR3 is TGTGCCAGCAGTGAATCAGTTGGGTTGGGTCCTAGCTATGGCTACACCTTC.

The chain has TRBV18 and TRBJ2-3; possible D gene TRBD1, 6 bases. CDR1 KGHSH and CDR2 LQKENI come from the germline V gene. This CDR3 has 15 amino acids. Trimming cost V 3 bases and J 7 bases, with 17 bases left between them. The CDR3 DNA reads as TGTGCCAGCTCACCGCAGGGGTCCGGGGCCAATACGCAGTATTTT. Protein product: CASSPQGSGANTQYF.

The chain links TRBV6-5 to TRBJ1-1; no clear D. The ends were cut back, 4 bases at V and 6 bases at J, with 15 bases in the middle. Germline V gene data show CDR1 as MNHEY and CDR2 as SVGAGI. The CDR3 length is 14 residues. In nucleotides, the CDR3 is TGTGCCAGCAGTTCCCAACACGTGGCAGCTGAAGCTTTCTTT. It encodes CASSSQHVAAEAFF.

The CDR3 protein is CASSLAPGSSYEQYF. DNA for the CDR3: TGCGCCAGCAGCTTGGCCCCAGGGTCCTCCTACGAGCAGTACTTC. The chain is built from TRBV5-1 and TRBJ2-7; a possible D gene is TRBD1 (5 bases). The CDR3 consists of 15 residues. Trimming shortened V by 0 bases and J by 0 bases, and 10 bases separated the two germline ends. Germline V gene sequence: CDR1 SGHRS, CDR2 YFSETQ.

V usage is TRBV6-6 and J usage is TRBJ1-6, with a tentative D call TRBD1 (6 bases). This CDR3 spans 16 amino acids. V was cut by 2 bases and J by 2 bases, with 10 bases left in between. Germline CDR1 MNHNY, CDR2 SVGAGI (reference sequence). CDR3 in DNA: TGTGCCAGCAGTTACGAGGGGGGACCCTATAATTCACCCCTCCACTTT. Amino acid sequence: CASSYEGGPYNSPLHF.

The CDR3: CASSLQGAVSGELFF. DNA for the CDR3: TGTGCCAGTAGTCTACAGGGGGCGGTCTCCGGGGAGCTGTTTTTT. V gene TRBV19 combines with J gene TRBJ2-2; 9 bases align to TRBD1. CDR1 is LNHDA, CDR2 SQIVND, per germline (reference sequence). CDR3 length: 15 amino acids. V lost 5 bases to trimming and J lost 6 bases; unmatched junction nucleotides: 7. The variable domain in full, completed from reference TRBV19 and TRBJ2-2, reads DGGITQSPKYLFRKEGQNVTLSCEQNLNHDAMYWYRQDPGQGLRLIYYSQIVNDFQKGDIAEGYSVSREKKESFPLTVTSAQKNPTAFYLCASSLQGAVSGELFFGEGSRLTVL.